Reported below is one T cell receptor (beta chain). The antigen is unknown. These data originate in a study of cytomegalovirus exposure and HLA in healthy donors. Study results and limitations: A later analysis found TCR association rates differed by HLA locus, highest for DRB1 and lowest for HLA-C. For TCR beta chains, V- and J-gene trimming was later linked to a missense DCLRE1C variant.

This PCR relied on a set of 60 Vbeta primers and 13 Jbeta primers. Measured with immunoSEQ multiplex PCR; TCRdb has only the in-frame clones, and not every one. The sample has 150,000 or so clones; more than 65% are singletons. With V trimmed by 8 bases and J by 3 bases, 13 bases remained unmatched. Germline V gene data show CDR1 as SQVTM and CDR2 as ANQGSEA. The CDR3 runs to 14 residues. The sequence came from a man aged 25 to 45 in good health and CMV-seropositive. The J gene is TRBJ2-7, the V gene TRBV29-1; TRBD1 matches at 7 bases. The sample consisted of PBMCs. The CDR3 loop reads CSPGTASVLYEQYF. DNA for the CDR3: TGCAGCCCCGGGACAGCTAGTGTCCTCTACGAGCAGTACTTC.